Here is one T cell receptor (beta chain) with its context. The antigen is unknown. TCRdb analysed the RT-PCR reads with MiXCR anew, one entry per CDR3 protein. The sample holds around 480,000 distinct CDR3 sequences, approximately 15% seen once. These data belong to a study of response to subunit inactivated influenza vaccine. Whole-study results and caveats: Every seasonal influenza vaccination brings in few new T cells, the authors suggested.

Trimming removed 2 bases from V and 0 bases from J, with 17 bases in between. From germline, CDR1 is SGHTA and CDR2 FQGNSA. The CDR3 length is 17 residues. This clonotype was obtained from a man between 50 and 70 years old who received an inactivated influenza vaccine. The gene calls are TRBV7-2 and TRBJ2-7; no definite D call. The sequenced sample was CD4+ T cells sorted from PBMCs, obtained roughly 24 months after vaccination. The CDR3 DNA sequence: TGTGCCAGCAGCTTAAGTATTGTAATAGGCAGCTCCTACGAGCAGTACTTC. This gives the protein CASSLSIVIGSSYEQYF.